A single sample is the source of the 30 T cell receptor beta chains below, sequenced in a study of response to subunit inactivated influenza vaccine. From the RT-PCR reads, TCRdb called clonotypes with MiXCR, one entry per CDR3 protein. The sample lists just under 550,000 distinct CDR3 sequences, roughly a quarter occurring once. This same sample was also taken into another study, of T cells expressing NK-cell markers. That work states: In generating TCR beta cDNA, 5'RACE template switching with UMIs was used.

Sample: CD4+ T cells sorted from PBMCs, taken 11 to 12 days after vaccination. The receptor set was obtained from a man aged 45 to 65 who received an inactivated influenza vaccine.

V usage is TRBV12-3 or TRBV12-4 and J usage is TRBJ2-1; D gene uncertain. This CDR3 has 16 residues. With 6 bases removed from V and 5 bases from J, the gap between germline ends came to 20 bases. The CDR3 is CASSQETSLTDNEQFF. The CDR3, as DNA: TGTGCCAGCAGCCAAGAGACTTCGCTTACGGACAATGAGCAGTTCTTC.

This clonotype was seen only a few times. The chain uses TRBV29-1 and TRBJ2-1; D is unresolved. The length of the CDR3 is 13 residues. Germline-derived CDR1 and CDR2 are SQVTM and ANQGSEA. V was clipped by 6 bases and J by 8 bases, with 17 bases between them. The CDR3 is CSVTQGLLDEQFF. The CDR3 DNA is TGCAGCGTGACCCAAGGGCTCTTAGATGAGCAGTTCTTC.

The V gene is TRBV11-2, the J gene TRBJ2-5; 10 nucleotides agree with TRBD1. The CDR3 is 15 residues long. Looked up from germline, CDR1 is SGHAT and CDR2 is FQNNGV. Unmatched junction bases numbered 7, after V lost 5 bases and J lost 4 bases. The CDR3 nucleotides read TGTGCCAGCAGCGGGGACAGGGGTTCCCTAGAGACCCAGTACTTC. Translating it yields CASSGDRGSLETQYF. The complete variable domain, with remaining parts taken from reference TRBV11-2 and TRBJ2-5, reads EAGVAQSPRYKIIEKRQSVAFWCNPISGHATLYWYQQILGQGPKLLIQFQNNGVVDDSQLPKDRFSAERLKGVDSTLKIQPAKLEDSAVYLCASSGDRGSLETQYFGPGTRLLVL.

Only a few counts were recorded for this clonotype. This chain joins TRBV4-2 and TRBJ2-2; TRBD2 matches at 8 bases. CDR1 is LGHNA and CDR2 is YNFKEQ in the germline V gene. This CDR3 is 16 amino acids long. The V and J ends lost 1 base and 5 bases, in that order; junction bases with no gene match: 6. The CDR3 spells CASSQVIREGTGELFF. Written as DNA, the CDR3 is TGTGCCAGCAGCCAAGTTATCCGGGAGGGTACCGGGGAGCTGTTTTTT.

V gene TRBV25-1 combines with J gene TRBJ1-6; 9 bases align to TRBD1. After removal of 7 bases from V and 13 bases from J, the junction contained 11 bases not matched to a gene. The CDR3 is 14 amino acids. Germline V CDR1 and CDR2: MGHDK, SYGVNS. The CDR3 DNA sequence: TGTGCCAGCAAGCTTTTGGGGACAGGGAACCCCCTCCACTTT. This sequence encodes CASKLLGTGNPLHF.

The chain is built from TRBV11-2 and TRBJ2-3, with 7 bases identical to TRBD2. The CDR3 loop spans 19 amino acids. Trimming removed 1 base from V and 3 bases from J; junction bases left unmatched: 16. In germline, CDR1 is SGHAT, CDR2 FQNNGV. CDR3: CASSLVGGAAAGGTDTQYF. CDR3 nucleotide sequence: TGTGCCAGCAGCTTAGTAGGCGGGGCCGCCGCCGGGGGGACAGATACGCAGTATTTT.

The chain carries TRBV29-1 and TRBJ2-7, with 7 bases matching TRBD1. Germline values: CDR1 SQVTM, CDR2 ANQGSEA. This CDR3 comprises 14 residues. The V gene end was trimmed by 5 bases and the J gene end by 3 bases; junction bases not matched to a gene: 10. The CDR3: CSVLSRTGDYEQYF. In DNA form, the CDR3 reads TGCAGCGTTTTATCACGGACAGGAGACTACGAGCAGTACTTC.

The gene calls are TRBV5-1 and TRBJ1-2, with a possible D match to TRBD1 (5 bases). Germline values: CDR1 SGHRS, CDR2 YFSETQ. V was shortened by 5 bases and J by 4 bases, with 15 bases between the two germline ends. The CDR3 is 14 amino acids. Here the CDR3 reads CASSPEGQIYGYTF. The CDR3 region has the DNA TGCGCCAGCAGTCCCGAGGGGCAGATCTATGGCTACACCTTC. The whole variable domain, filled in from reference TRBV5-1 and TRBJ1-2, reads KAGVTQTPRYLIKTRGQQVTLSCSPISGHRSVSWYQQTPGQGLQFLFEYFSETQRNKGNFPGRFSGRQFSNSRSEMNVSTLELGDSALYLCASSPEGQIYGYTFGSGTRLTVV.

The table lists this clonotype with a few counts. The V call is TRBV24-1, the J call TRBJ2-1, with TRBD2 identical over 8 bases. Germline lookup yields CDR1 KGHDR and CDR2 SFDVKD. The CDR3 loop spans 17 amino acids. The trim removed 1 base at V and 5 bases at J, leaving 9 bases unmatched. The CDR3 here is CATSDLPSGGRNNEQFF. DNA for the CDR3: TGTGCCACCAGTGATTTACCTTCGGGGGGGCGCAACAATGAGCAGTTCTTC.

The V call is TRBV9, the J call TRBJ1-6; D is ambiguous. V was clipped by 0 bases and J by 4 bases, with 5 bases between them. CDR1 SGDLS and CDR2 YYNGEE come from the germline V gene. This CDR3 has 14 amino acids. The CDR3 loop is CASSVVGYNSPLHF. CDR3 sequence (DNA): TGTGCCAGCAGCGTAGTTGGTTATAATTCACCCCTCCACTTT.

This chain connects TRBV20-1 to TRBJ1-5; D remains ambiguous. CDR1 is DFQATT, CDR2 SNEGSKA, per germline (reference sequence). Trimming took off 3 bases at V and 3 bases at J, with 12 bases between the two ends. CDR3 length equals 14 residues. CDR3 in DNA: TGCAGTGCTAGCGGCCAGGCTTTCAATCAGCCCCAGCATTTT. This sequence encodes CSASGQAFNQPQHF.

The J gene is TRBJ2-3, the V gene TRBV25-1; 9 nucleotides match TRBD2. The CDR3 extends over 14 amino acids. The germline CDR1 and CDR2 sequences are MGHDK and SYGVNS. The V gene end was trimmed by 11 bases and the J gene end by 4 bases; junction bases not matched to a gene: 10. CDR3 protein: CAGSSGRHPDTQYF. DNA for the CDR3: TGTGCCGGAAGTAGCGGGAGACACCCAGATACGCAGTATTTT.

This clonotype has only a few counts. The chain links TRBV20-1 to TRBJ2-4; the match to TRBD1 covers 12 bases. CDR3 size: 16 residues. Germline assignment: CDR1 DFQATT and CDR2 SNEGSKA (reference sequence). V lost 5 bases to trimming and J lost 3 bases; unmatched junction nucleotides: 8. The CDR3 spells CSARRGTGGSKNIQYF. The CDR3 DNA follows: TGCAGTGCTCGACGAGGGACAGGGGGCAGCAAAAACATTCAGTACTTC.

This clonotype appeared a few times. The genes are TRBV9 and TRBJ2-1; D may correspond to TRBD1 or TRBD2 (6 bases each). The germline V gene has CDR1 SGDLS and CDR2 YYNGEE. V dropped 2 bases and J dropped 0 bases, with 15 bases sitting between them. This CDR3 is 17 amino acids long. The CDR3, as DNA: TGTGCCAGCAGCGTCAGTAGGGGGGCGAGCTCCTACAATGAGCAGTTCTTC. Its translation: CASSVSRGASSYNEQFF.

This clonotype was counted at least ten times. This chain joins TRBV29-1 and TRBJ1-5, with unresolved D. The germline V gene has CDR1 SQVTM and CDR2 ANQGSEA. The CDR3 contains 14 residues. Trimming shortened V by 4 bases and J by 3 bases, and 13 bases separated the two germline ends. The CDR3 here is CSVAAAANNQPQHF. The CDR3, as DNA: TGCAGCGTTGCGGCCGCGGCCAACAATCAGCCCCAGCATTTT. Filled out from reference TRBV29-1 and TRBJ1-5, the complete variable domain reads SAVISQKPSRDICQRGTSLTIQCQVDSQVTMMFWYRQQPGQSLTLIATANQGSEATYESGFVIDKFPISRPNLTFSTLTVSNMSPEDSSIYLCSVAAAANNQPQHFGDGTRLSIL.

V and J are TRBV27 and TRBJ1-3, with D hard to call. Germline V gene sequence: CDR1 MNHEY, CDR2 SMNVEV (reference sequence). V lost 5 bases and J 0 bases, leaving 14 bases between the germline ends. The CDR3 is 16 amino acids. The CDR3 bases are TGTGCCAGCAGTGCCGACCTCCCCAACTCTGGAAACACCATATATTTT. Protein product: CASSADLPNSGNTIYF.

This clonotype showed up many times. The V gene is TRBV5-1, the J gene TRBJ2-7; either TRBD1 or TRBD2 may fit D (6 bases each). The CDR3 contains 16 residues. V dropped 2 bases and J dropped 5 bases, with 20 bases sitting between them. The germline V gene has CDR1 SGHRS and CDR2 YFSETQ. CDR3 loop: CASSFYGRDTGHEQYF. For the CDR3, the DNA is TGCGCCAGCAGCTTTTACGGGCGGGACACAGGACACGAGCAGTACTTC.

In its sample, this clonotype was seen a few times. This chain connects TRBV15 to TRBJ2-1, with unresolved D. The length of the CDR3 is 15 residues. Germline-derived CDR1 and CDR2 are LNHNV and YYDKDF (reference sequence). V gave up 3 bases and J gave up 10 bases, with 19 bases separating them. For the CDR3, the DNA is TGTGCCACCAGCAGCCCGGGCGGACCATCAGGAGAGCAGTTCTTC. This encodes CATSSPGGPSGEQFF.

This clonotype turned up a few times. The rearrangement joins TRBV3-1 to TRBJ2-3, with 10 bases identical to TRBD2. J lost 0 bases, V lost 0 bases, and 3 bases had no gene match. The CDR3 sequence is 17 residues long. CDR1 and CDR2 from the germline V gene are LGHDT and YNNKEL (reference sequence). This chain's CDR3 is CASSQEGLAASTDTQYF. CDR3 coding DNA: TGTGCCAGCAGCCAAGAAGGACTAGCGGCGAGCACAGATACGCAGTATTTT.

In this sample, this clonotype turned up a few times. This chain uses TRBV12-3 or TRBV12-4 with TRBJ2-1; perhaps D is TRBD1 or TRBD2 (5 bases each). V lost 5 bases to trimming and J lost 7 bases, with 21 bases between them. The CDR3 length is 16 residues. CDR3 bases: TGTGCCAGCAGTCCGCATCGGGACCTCAAGGGGAATGAGCAGTTCTTC. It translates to CASSPHRDLKGNEQFF.

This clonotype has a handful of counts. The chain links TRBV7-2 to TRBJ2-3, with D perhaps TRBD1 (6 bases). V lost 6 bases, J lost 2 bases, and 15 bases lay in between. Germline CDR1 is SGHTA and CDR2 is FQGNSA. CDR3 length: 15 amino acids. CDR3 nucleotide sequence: TGTGCCAGCAGACACAGGGTTCTCCCCACAGATACGCAGTATTTT. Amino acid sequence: CASRHRVLPTDTQYF.

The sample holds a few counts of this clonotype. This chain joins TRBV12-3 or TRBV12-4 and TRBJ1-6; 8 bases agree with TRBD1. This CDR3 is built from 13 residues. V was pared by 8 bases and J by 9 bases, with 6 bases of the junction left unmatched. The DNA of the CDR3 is TGTGCCAGCGGACCAGACAGGGGTTCACCCCTCCACTTT. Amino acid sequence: CASGPDRGSPLHF.

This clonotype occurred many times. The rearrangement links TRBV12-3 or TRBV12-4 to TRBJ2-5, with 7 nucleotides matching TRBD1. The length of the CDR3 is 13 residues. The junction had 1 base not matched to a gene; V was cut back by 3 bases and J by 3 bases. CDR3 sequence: CASSLGQKETQYF. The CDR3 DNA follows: TGTGCCAGCAGTTTGGGACAGAAAGAGACCCAGTACTTC.

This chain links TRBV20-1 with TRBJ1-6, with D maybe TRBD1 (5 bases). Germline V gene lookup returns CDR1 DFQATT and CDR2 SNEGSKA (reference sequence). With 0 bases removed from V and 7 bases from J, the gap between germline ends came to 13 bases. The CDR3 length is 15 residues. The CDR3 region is CSARETRGRNSPLHF. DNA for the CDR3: TGCAGTGCTAGAGAGACGCGGGGGAGAAATTCACCCCTCCACTTT.

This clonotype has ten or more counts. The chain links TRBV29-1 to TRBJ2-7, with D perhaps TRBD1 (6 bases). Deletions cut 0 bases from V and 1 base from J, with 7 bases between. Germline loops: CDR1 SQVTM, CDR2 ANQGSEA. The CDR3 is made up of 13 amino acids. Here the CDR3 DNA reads TGCAGCGTTGAAGACAGGGGTTCCTACGAGCAGTACTTC. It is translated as CSVEDRGSYEQYF.

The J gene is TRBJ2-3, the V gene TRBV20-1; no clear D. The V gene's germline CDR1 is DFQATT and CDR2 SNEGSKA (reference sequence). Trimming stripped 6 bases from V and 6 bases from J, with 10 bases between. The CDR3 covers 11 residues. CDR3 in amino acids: CSATFHDTQYF. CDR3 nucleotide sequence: TGCAGTGCCACTTTCCACGATACGCAGTATTTT.

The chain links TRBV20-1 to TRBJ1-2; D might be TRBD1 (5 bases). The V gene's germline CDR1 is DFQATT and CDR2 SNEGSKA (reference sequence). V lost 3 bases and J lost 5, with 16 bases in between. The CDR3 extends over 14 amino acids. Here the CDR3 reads CSARPPGLLYGYTF. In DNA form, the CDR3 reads TGCAGTGCTAGGCCGCCGGGACTCCTGTATGGCTACACCTTC.

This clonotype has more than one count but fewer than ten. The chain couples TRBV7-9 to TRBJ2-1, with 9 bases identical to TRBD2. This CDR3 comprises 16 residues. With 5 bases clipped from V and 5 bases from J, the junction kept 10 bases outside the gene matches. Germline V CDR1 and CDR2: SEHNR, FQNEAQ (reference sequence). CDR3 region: CASSPRPSGENNEQFF. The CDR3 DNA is TGTGCCAGCAGCCCCCGTCCTAGCGGGGAAAACAATGAGCAGTTCTTC.

DNA of the CDR3: TGTGCCAGCAGCTCGACCGGGACCCGGCGCGCAGATACGCAGTATTTT. Its translation is CASSSTGTRRADTQYF. The chain carries TRBV7-9 and TRBJ2-3; possibly TRBD1 or TRBD2 for D (5 bases each). Germline values: CDR1 SEHNR, CDR2 FQNEAQ (reference sequence). The CDR3 sequence is 16 residues long. V lost 4 bases to trimming and J lost 4 bases, with 18 bases between them.

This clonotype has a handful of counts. As DNA, the CDR3 is TGTGCCAGCAGCAAAATCGGACTAGCGGAAAGCACAGATACGCAGTATTTT. It translates to CASSKIGLAESTDTQYF. V usage is TRBV21-1 and J usage is TRBJ2-3; the table's D call TRBD2 went unverified against the DNA. TRBV21-1 is a pseudogene. There are 17 residues in the CDR3.